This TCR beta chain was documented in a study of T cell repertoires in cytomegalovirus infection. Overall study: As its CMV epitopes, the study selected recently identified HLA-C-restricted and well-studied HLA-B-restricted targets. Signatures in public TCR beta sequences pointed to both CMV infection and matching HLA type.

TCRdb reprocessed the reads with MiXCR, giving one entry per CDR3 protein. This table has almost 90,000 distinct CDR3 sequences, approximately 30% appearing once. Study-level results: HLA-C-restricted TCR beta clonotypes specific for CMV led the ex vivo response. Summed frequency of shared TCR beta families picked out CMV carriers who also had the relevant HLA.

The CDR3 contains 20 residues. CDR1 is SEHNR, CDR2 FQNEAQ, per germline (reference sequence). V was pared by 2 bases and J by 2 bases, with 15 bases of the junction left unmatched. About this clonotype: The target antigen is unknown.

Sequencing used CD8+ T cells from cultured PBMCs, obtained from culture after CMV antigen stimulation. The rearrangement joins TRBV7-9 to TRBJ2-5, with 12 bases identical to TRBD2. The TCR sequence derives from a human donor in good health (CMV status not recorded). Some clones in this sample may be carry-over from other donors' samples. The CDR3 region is CASSLKYRASGGGPQETQYF. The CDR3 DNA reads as TGTGCCAGCAGCTTAAAGTATCGGGCTAGCGGGGGGGGACCACAAGAGACCCAGTACTTC.